The 5 T cell receptor beta chains below all came from one sample that was sequenced in a study of T-cell memory formation after mild COVID-19. One entry per CDR3 protein, called by TCRdb with MiXCR from the 5' RACE reads. The sample yields under 200,000 distinct CDR3 sequences, around 10% seen once. Sequencing was done on a sample of PBMCs or a T cell subset sorted from them (not recorded which). The receptors shown here come from a young man who had mild COVID-19 (a few samples of this study predate the infection). Cell type and time point are not known.

This clonotype came up many times. J is TRBJ2-3 and V is TRBV5-1; 9 nucleotides line up with TRBD2. Germline CDR1 reads SGHRS; CDR2 reads YFSETQ. With V trimmed by 3 bases and J by 6 bases, 8 bases remained unmatched. The CDR3 extends over 15 amino acids. The CDR3 nucleotides read TGCGCCAGCAGCTCACGAGGGCTAGCGGGGGATACGCAGTATTTT. It translates to CASSSRGLAGDTQYF.

V and J are TRBV7-3 and TRBJ2-7, with D uncertain. The V gene lost 2 bases and the J gene lost 2 bases, with 4 bases spanning the gap. The CDR3 has 12 residues. Germline CDR1 SGHTA, CDR2 FQGTGA. As DNA, the CDR3 is TGTGCCAGCAGCTTACGGGCCTACGAGCAGTACTTC. It encodes CASSLRAYEQYF. Full variable domain (missing parts from reference TRBV7-3 and TRBJ2-7): GAGVSQTPSNKVTEKGKYVELRCDPISGHTALYWYRQSLGQGPEFLIYFQGTGAADDSGLPNDRFFAVRPEGSVSTLKIQRTERGDSAVYLCASSLRAYEQYFGPGTRLTVT.

The CDR3: CASGGEGGPSSETQYF. In DNA, the CDR3 is TGTGCCAGCGGAGGGGAGGGGGGGCCGTCATCAGAGACCCAGTACTTC. The rearrangement joins TRBV7-6 to TRBJ2-5, with D perhaps TRBD2 (7 bases). The CDR3 sequence is 16 residues long. With 8 bases removed from V and 4 bases from J, the gap between germline ends came to 23 bases. CDR1 is SGHVS and CDR2 is FNYEAQ in the germline V gene.

This clonotype appeared a few times. CDR3 residues: CASSERPGQGATGELFF. CDR3 DNA: TGTGCCAGCAGCGAACGCCCGGGACAGGGGGCAACCGGGGAGCTGTTTTTT. J is TRBJ2-2 and V is TRBV9; 12 bases match TRBD1. This CDR3 is built from 17 residues. Trimming cost V 3 bases and J 5 bases; bases outside gene matches: 8. Germline assignment: CDR1 SGDLS and CDR2 YYNGEE.

In this sample, this clonotype turned up many times. V usage is TRBV25-1 and J usage is TRBJ1-5, with D uncertain. V lost 2 bases and J 5 bases, leaving 10 bases between the germline ends. Germline CDR1 and CDR2: MGHDK and SYGVNS. This CDR3 has 14 amino acids. Here the CDR3 reads CASSEAVSYQPQHF. CDR3 DNA sequence: TGTGCCAGCAGTGAAGCGGTCAGTTATCAGCCCCAGCATTTT.